The 18 T cell receptor beta chains presented below share a single source sample, sequenced in a study of shared clonotypes between healthy human individuals. Sequenced by immunoSEQ multiplex PCR; TCRdb stores in-frame clones only, minus some. There are a few hundred thousand clones in the sample; around three quarters occur only once, and 12% lies in the top ten. Sequencing was carried out using PBMCs. All receptors come from a woman aged 40 to 49 in good health. Some clones in this sample may be carry-over from other donors' samples.

The rearrangement uses TRBV7-9 and TRBJ2-6, with D maybe TRBD1 (6 bases). V was trimmed by 5 bases and J by 5 bases, leaving 16 bases between them. Germline V gene sequence: CDR1 SEHNR, CDR2 FQNEAQ (reference sequence). CDR3 length equals 16 residues. CDR3 nucleotides: TGTGCCAGCAGCCCAGACAGGAAAAGAAGGGCCAACGTCCTGACTTTC. The encoded protein is CASSPDRKRRANVLTF.

This chain links TRBV2 with TRBJ1-4; D is unclear. V was cut by 6 bases and J by 5 bases, with 10 bases left in between. The length of the CDR3 is 13 residues. Germline CDR1 and CDR2: SNHLY and FYNNEI. The CDR3 protein is CASRNSKNEKLFF. The CDR3 DNA follows: TGTGCCAGCAGGAACAGCAAGAATGAAAAACTGTTTTTT.

This clone was observed at least ten times. Here the CDR3 reads CASSSNPSRGSNEQYF. For the CDR3, the DNA is TGTGCCAGCAGCTCTAATCCTTCCAGGGGTTCCAACGAGCAGTACTTC. This chain joins TRBV11-2 and TRBJ2-7, with D perhaps TRBD1 (6 bases). V lost 4 bases, J lost 5 bases, and 21 bases lay in between. CDR1 SGHAT and CDR2 FQNNGV come from the germline V gene. The CDR3 covers 16 residues.

The J gene is TRBJ2-7, the V gene TRBV20-1; perhaps TRBD1 as D (6 bases). The CDR3 sequence is 11 residues long. V lost 6 bases and J lost 4, with 10 bases in between. Germline lookup yields CDR1 DFQATT and CDR2 SNEGSKA (reference sequence). CDR3 sequence reads: CSARDNYEQYF. The CDR3 DNA reads TGCAGTGCGAGGGACAATTACGAGCAGTACTTC.

The chain links TRBV5-1 to TRBJ2-7; 9 bases are a match to TRBD1. The CDR3 length is 16 residues. The germline gives CDR1 SGHRS, CDR2 YFSETQ. J was trimmed by 1 base and V by 2 bases; bases with no gene match: 7. The CDR3 sequence is CASSFRGDRDSYEQYF. DNA for the CDR3: TGCGCCAGCAGCTTCCGCGGGGACAGGGATTCCTACGAGCAGTACTTC. The whole variable domain, filled in from reference TRBV5-1 and TRBJ2-7, reads KAGVTQTPRYLIKTRGQQVTLSCSPISGHRSVSWYQQTPGQGLQFLFEYFSETQRNKGNFPGRFSGRQFSNSRSEMNVSTLELGDSALYLCASSFRGDRDSYEQYFGPGTRLTVT.

This clone was counted a few times. Here the CDR3 DNA reads TGTGCCAGCAGTTTATTGGCCGAGGGCGGGCAAGAGACCCAGTACTTC. Amino acid sequence: CASSLLAEGGQETQYF. The chain couples TRBV27 to TRBJ2-5, with D perhaps TRBD2 (5 bases). Germline assignment: CDR1 MNHEY and CDR2 SMNVEV (reference sequence). This CDR3 is built from 16 residues. Trimming took off 1 base at V and 2 bases at J, with 14 bases between the two ends.

The chain couples TRBV28 to TRBJ1-1; TRBD1 might be the D (5 bases). V was trimmed by 2 bases and J by 3 bases, leaving 10 bases between them. Germline CDR1 MDHEN, CDR2 SYDVKM. CDR3 length: 14 amino acids. The CDR3 nucleotides read TGTGCCAGCAGTTTAAGGTCAGGGTACACTGAAGCTTTCTTT. Amino acids: CASSLRSGYTEAFF.

A remark on this clone: This clone may be a read error of a much larger clone one base away. Other DNA sequences of this sample code for an identical CDR3. V gene TRBV6-5 combines with J gene TRBJ1-2, with a weak D call TRBD1 (5 bases). This CDR3 contains 14 residues. CDR1 and CDR2 from the germline V gene are MNHEY and SVGAGI. CDR3 sequence: CASSSLQVNYGYTF. The CDR3 DNA is TGTGCCAGCAGTAGCCTACAGGTTAACTATGGCTACACATTC.

This clone was detected once. The chain combines TRBV28 with TRBJ2-5, with no clear D. The V end lost 3 bases, the J end lost 1 base, and 6 bases lay between the germline ends. The CDR3 covers 13 residues. Germline values: CDR1 MDHEN, CDR2 SYDVKM. The CDR3 DNA reads TGTGCCAGCAGTTTGCACGTCCAAGAGACCCAGTACTTC. This codes for CASSLHVQETQYF.

The chain combines TRBV6-6 with TRBJ2-5; D is perhaps TRBD1 (6 bases). CDR3 size: 15 residues. Germline CDR1 and CDR2: MNHNY and SVGAGI (reference sequence). Trimming removed 4 bases at V and 4 bases at J, with 16 bases between. The CDR3 region is CASSSQTGIIETQYF. CDR3 nucleotides: TGTGCCAGCAGTTCCCAGACAGGAATAATAGAGACCCAGTACTTC.

This clone was observed a handful of times. The rearrangement joins TRBV9 to TRBJ1-1, with D unclear. CDR1 is SGDLS, CDR2 YYNGEE, per germline. This CDR3 is 13 amino acids long. Deletions cut 3 bases from V and 7 bases from J, with 13 bases between. The CDR3 here is CASSAEIGGEAFF. Here the CDR3 DNA reads TGTGCCAGCAGCGCCGAAATAGGTGGTGAAGCTTTCTTT.

V gene TRBV7-9 combines with J gene TRBJ2-5; D is unresolved. V gave up 4 bases and J gave up 4 bases, with 13 bases separating them. There are 14 residues in the CDR3. Germline V lookup: CDR1 SEHNR, CDR2 FQNEAQ (reference sequence). CDR3 protein: CASSSGRPPETQYF. The CDR3 DNA follows: TGTGCCAGCAGCTCCGGACGGCCCCCAGAGACCCAGTACTTC.

The chain employs TRBV19 and TRBJ2-3; weak D call: TRBD2 (5 bases). The CDR3 consists of 14 residues. Germline CDR1 is LNHDA and CDR2 is SQIVND (reference sequence). V lost 5 bases and J lost 7, with 16 bases in between. CDR3 sequence: CASSQPPGNNTQYF. CDR3 in DNA: TGTGCCAGTAGTCAGCCTCCGGGAAACAATACGCAGTATTTT.

The J gene is TRBJ2-2, the V gene TRBV4-2, with TRBD2 matching 7 bases. J lost 3 bases, V lost 5 bases, and 9 bases had no gene match. Germline assignment: CDR1 LGHNA and CDR2 YNFKEQ. CDR3 length equals 16 residues. DNA for the CDR3: TGTGCCAGCAGCAAACTAGCGACCCGTGACACCGGGGAGCTGTTTTTT. Translation gives CASSKLATRDTGELFF.

Details on this clone: A much larger clone lies a single base off, so this may be a read error. The V and J genes are TRBV7-3 and TRBJ1-1, with D perhaps matching TRBD1 (6 bases). The CDR3 covers 14 residues. Germline values: CDR1 SGHTA, CDR2 FQGTGA. V gave up 2 bases and J gave up 2 bases, with 9 bases separating them. CDR3 sequence reads: CASSLGGGNTEAFF. CDR3 nucleotide sequence: TGTGCCAGCAGCTTAGGAGGGGGAAACACTGAAGCTTTCTTT. Together with reference TRBV7-3 and TRBJ1-1, the CDR3 gives the full variable domain: GAGVSQTPSNKVTEKGKYVELRCDPISGHTALYWYRQSLGQGPEFLIYFQGTGAADDSGLPNDRFFAVRPEGSVSTLKIQRTERGDSAVYLCASSLGGGNTEAFFGQGTRLTVV.

V gene TRBV5-3 combines with J gene TRBJ2-1; 7 bases match TRBD2. TRBV5-3 belongs to the ORF category, with a function that is uncertain. CDR3 size: 13 residues. The V gene end was trimmed by 3 bases and the J gene end by 15 bases; junction bases not matched to a gene: 12. The CDR3 is CARSSPGTTDLFF. The CDR3 region has the DNA TGTGCCAGAAGCTCCCCCGGGACTACTGATCTGTTCTTC.

The genes are TRBV7-8 and TRBJ2-3; TRBD2 is a possible D gene (5 bases). Germline CDR1 SGHVS, CDR2 FQNEAQ. Trimming left V 5 bases short and J 2 bases short, with 17 bases between. This CDR3 is 16 amino acids long. The CDR3 region has the DNA TGTGCCAGCAGCCCAAGGCTCACTAGAAACACAGATACGCAGTATTTT. As protein: CASSPRLTRNTDTQYF. Together with reference TRBV7-8 and TRBJ2-3, the CDR3 gives the full variable domain: GAGVSQSPRYKVAKRGQDVALRCDPISGHVSLFWYQQALGQGPEFLTYFQNEAQLDKSGLPSDRFFAERPEGSVSTLKIQRTQQEDSAVYLCASSPRLTRNTDTQYFGPGTRLTVL.

Remarks on this clone: A far larger clone is one nucleotide away, so this likely arose from a read error. This chain joins TRBV9 and TRBJ2-1; 8 nucleotides align to TRBD2. CDR1 is SGDLS and CDR2 is YYNGEE in the germline V gene. V gave up 4 bases and J gave up 5 bases; unmatched junction bases: 14. The CDR3 contains 17 residues. The CDR3 DNA sequence: TGTGCCAGCAGCCCCCATGCTGCGAGCGGGGGAAACAATGAGCAGTTCTTC. It specifies CASSPHAASGGNNEQFF. Looking up the rest from reference TRBV9 and TRBJ2-1 gives the full variable domain: DSGVTQTPKHLITATGQRVTLRCSPRSGDLSVYWYQQSLDQGLQFLIQYYNGEERAKGNILERFSAQQFPDLHSELNLSSLELGDSALYFCASSPHAASGGNNEQFFGPGTRLTVL.